The 29 T cell receptor beta chains below all came from one sample that was sequenced in a study of cytomegalovirus exposure and HLA in healthy donors. Primers: 60 Vbeta forward and 13 Jbeta reverse. Some clones are missing from TCRdb's copy, which holds only in-frame ones; the method was immunoSEQ multiplex PCR. Of about 99,000 clones in the sample, roughly 78% were seen once. Sequenced material: PBMCs. Receptor source: a woman aged 40 to 50 in good health and CMV-seronegative.

The V call is TRBV7-6, the J call TRBJ1-4, with D perhaps TRBD1 (5 bases). With 4 bases removed from V and 8 bases from J, the gap between germline ends came to 17 bases. Germline values: CDR1 SGHVS, CDR2 FNYEAQ. This CDR3 region has 15 residues. In DNA form, the CDR3 reads TGTGCCAGCAGCTGGGGGGGAGGGGTAGGAGAAAAACTGTTTTTT. Protein: CASSWGGGVGEKLFF.

V usage is TRBV4-1 and J usage is TRBJ2-7; tentative D call: TRBD1 (5 bases). V lost 1 base and J 1 base, leaving 20 bases between the germline ends. The germline gives CDR1 MGHRA, CDR2 YSYEKL. This CDR3 contains 18 residues. The CDR3 coding sequence is TGCGCCAGCAGCCAAGGGGTGGGGCGGCAAGACCTATCCTACGAGCAGTACTTC. It specifies CASSQGVGRQDLSYEQYF.

The chain links TRBV4-1 to TRBJ2-7, with D perhaps matching TRBD2 (6 bases). Per germline, CDR1 MGHRA and CDR2 YSYEKL. This CDR3 has 14 amino acids. The germline V and J ends were trimmed by 1 base and 6 bases, with 13 bases remaining between them. CDR3 protein: CASSQVGSSGEQYF. The CDR3 region has the DNA TGCGCCAGCAGCCAAGTGGGGAGTAGCGGCGAGCAGTACTTC.

The CDR3 DNA reads as TGTGCCAGCAGCGAACAGGGGGTAAGGACTGAAGCTTTCTTT. It encodes CASSEQGVRTEAFF. The chain has TRBV13 and TRBJ1-1; 8 nucleotides line up with TRBD1. The CDR3 consists of 14 residues. The V gene's germline CDR1 is PRHDT and CDR2 FYEKMQ (reference sequence). The V gene end was trimmed by 5 bases and the J gene end by 5 bases; junction bases not matched to a gene: 7.

In this sample, this clone turned up a few times. In DNA, the CDR3 is TGTGCCAGTAGTTCCAGACAGGGCGGCAATCAGCCCCAGCATTTT. This gives the protein CASSSRQGGNQPQHF. V and J are TRBV19 and TRBJ1-5; 7 positions agree with TRBD1. V gave up 5 bases and J gave up 2 bases; unmatched junction bases: 6. From germline, CDR1 is LNHDA and CDR2 SQIVND (reference sequence). The CDR3 contains 15 residues.

This rearrangement joins TRBV6-1 to TRBJ2-7; no definite D call. This CDR3 has 14 amino acids. CDR1 and CDR2 (germline): MNHNS, SASEGT. The germline V and J ends were trimmed by 4 bases and 7 bases, with 17 bases remaining between them. CDR3 coding DNA: TGTGCCAGCAGTGCCGTTGCTCGGGTTGGGGAGCAGTACTTC. It yields the protein CASSAVARVGEQYF.

V and J are TRBV27 and TRBJ1-1; 7 bases map to TRBD1. This CDR3 is 15 amino acids long. The trim removed 3 bases at V and 1 base at J, leaving 5 bases unmatched. From germline, CDR1 is MNHEY and CDR2 SMNVEV (reference sequence). The CDR3 DNA follows: TGTGCCAGCAGTTTGTCCGGGACAGCGAACACTGAAGCTTTCTTT. Encoded protein: CASSLSGTANTEAFF.

Comment on this clone: Other DNA sequences from this sample encode an identical CDR3 as well. The chain carries TRBV9 and TRBJ1-5; D is perhaps TRBD1 (6 bases). The germline gives CDR1 SGDLS, CDR2 YYNGEE. V lost 1 base and J lost 4, with 6 bases in between. The CDR3 is made up of 13 amino acids. CDR3 loop: CASSVQGNQPQHF. The CDR3 DNA follows: TGTGCCAGCAGCGTACAGGGGAATCAGCCCCAGCATTTT.

This chain uses TRBV6-4 with TRBJ1-2; 8 bases map to TRBD1. The V segment lost 6 bases and the J segment 6 bases; nucleotides outside the gene matches: 6. Per the germline V gene, CDR1 is MRHNA and CDR2 is SNTAGT. CDR3 length: 13 residues. The CDR3 DNA is TGTGCCAGCAGGTGGACAGGGCGGAATGGCTACACCTTC. Its translation: CASRWTGRNGYTF.

The chain combines TRBV9 with TRBJ2-1, with TRBD1 identical over 7 bases. With 3 bases clipped from V and 6 bases from J, the junction kept 12 bases outside the gene matches. The V gene's germline CDR1 is SGDLS and CDR2 YYNGEE. The CDR3 contains 16 residues. For the CDR3, the DNA is TGTGCCAGCAGCGCCCGACAGGGATCGCATATCAATGAGCAGTTCTTC. Translating gives CASSARQGSHINEQFF.

This chain links TRBV13 with TRBJ2-3; 8 bases match TRBD2. The junction had 9 bases not matched to a gene; V was cut back by 5 bases and J by 2 bases. Per the germline V gene, CDR1 is PRHDT and CDR2 is FYEKMQ (reference sequence). CDR3 size: 16 residues. CDR3 protein: CASSPPGGDDTDTQYF. The CDR3 DNA is TGTGCCAGCAGCCCCCCGGGAGGGGATGACACAGATACGCAGTATTTT.

This clone has more than one count but fewer than ten. The chain links TRBV19 to TRBJ2-7; 8 nucleotides line up with TRBD1. Germline CDR1 LNHDA, CDR2 SQIVND (reference sequence). CDR3 length: 15 residues. The trim removed 1 base at V and 3 bases at J, leaving 5 bases unmatched. The CDR3 DNA sequence: TGTGCCAGTAGTATAGGCGGACAGGGATACTACGAGCAGTACTTC. Translated, it gives CASSIGGQGYYEQYF.

V and J are TRBV7-6 and TRBJ1-4; 7 nucleotides agree with TRBD1. The V segment lost 5 bases and the J segment 3 bases; nucleotides outside the gene matches: 9. The length of the CDR3 is 16 residues. Per the germline V gene, CDR1 is SGHVS and CDR2 is FNYEAQ. Here the CDR3 DNA reads TGTGCCAGCAGCATAGGATACAGGGGAGCTAATGAAAAACTGTTTTTT. Translation: CASSIGYRGANEKLFF.

This rearrangement joins TRBV19 to TRBJ2-7, with TRBD1 identical over 11 bases. Trimming removed 3 bases from V and 5 bases from J; junction bases left unmatched: 6. This CDR3 spans 15 amino acids. Germline lookup yields CDR1 LNHDA and CDR2 SQIVND (reference sequence). CDR3 amino acids: CASSIPGQGDDEQYF. The CDR3 nucleotides read TGTGCCAGTAGTATTCCGGGACAGGGGGATGACGAGCAGTACTTC.

The chain is built from TRBV9 and TRBJ1-1; 7 positions agree with TRBD1. Looked up from germline, CDR1 is SGDLS and CDR2 is YYNGEE. CDR3 size: 11 residues. The J segment lost 7 bases and the V segment lost 4 bases, leaving 1 base of the junction unmatched. The chain's CDR3 is CASSQGGEAFF. The DNA for the CDR3 is TGTGCCAGCAGCCAGGGGGGTGAAGCTTTCTTT. Based on the CDR3 plus reference TRBV9 and TRBJ1-1, the full variable domain is DSGVTQTPKHLITATGQRVTLRCSPRSGDLSVYWYQQSLDQGLQFLIQYYNGEERAKGNILERFSAQQFPDLHSELNLSSLELGDSALYFCASSQGGEAFFGQGTRLTVV.

The chain employs TRBV27 and TRBJ1-5, with TRBD1 as a possible D gene (6 bases). The CDR3 runs to 15 residues. Trimming removed 6 bases at V and 0 bases at J, with 12 bases between. Germline CDR1 is MNHEY and CDR2 is SMNVEV (reference sequence). The CDR3 is CASRGGQPSNQPQHF. CDR3 nucleotide sequence: TGTGCCAGCAGGGGTGGACAGCCTAGCAATCAGCCCCAGCATTTT.

V gene TRBV25-1 combines with J gene TRBJ2-5; 8 bases align to TRBD1. V was pared by 4 bases and J by 0 bases, with 7 bases of the junction left unmatched. Germline V gene sequence: CDR1 MGHDK, CDR2 SYGVNS. This CDR3 region has 16 residues. The CDR3 protein is CASSGGTGGYQETQYF. For the CDR3, the DNA is TGTGCCAGCAGTGGGGGGACAGGCGGGTACCAAGAGACCCAGTACTTC. Using reference TRBV25-1 and TRBJ2-5 for the parts outside the CDR3, the full variable domain is EADIYQTPRYLVIGTGKKITLECSQTMGHDKMYWYQQDPGMELHLIHYSYGVNSTEKGDLSSESTVSRIRTEHFPLTLESARPSHTSQYLCASSGGTGGYQETQYFGPGTRLLVL.

V is TRBV7-9 and J is TRBJ2-7; TRBD2 agrees at 11 bases. Germline CDR1 and CDR2: SEHNR and FQNEAQ (reference sequence). J gave up 2 bases and V 6 bases, and 12 bases lay outside the gene matches. The CDR3 extends over 17 amino acids. CDR3 DNA: TGTGCCAGCAGTTCCCAGACCGGGACTAGCGGAGCCTACGAGCAGTACTTC. Residues: CASSSQTGTSGAYEQYF. Full variable domain (outside the CDR3, taken from reference TRBV7-9 and TRBJ2-7): DTGVSQNPRHKITKRGQNVTFRCDPISEHNRLYWYRQTLGQGPEFLTYFQNEAQLEKSRLLSDRFSAERPKGSFSTLEIQRTEQGDSAMYLCASSSQTGTSGAYEQYFGPGTRLTVT.

The genes are TRBV19 and TRBJ2-4, with a tentative D call TRBD1 (6 bases). The CDR3 is 13 residues long. V was cut by 10 bases and J by 4 bases, with 14 bases left in between. The germline V gene encodes CDR1 LNHDA and CDR2 SQIVND (reference sequence). CDR3 bases: TGTGCCACCTCAAGCACAGGGAAAAACATTCAGTACTTC. It encodes CATSSTGKNIQYF.

This clone appeared a single time. The chain has TRBV7-9 and TRBJ2-6; D is perhaps TRBD1 (6 bases). The CDR3 sequence is 15 residues long. Germline CDR1 reads SEHNR; CDR2 reads FQNEAQ (reference sequence). Trimming took 6 bases from V and 1 from J, leaving 10 bases between them. The CDR3 here is CASSPGASGANVLTF. In nucleotides, the CDR3 is TGTGCCAGCAGTCCAGGGGCATCTGGGGCCAACGTCCTGACTTTC.

The chain carries TRBV11-2 and TRBJ2-5; maybe TRBD2 (6 bases). Germline V gene sequence: CDR1 SGHAT, CDR2 FQNNGV. V dropped 10 bases and J dropped 7 bases, with 22 bases sitting between them. The CDR3 extends over 14 amino acids. The CDR3 is CATEASVVVGTQYF. CDR3 DNA sequence: TGTGCCACCGAGGCTAGCGTAGTTGTGGGGACCCAGTACTTC.

CDR3: CATSGQGPTSPLHF. CDR3 sequence (DNA): TGTGCCACCAGCGGGCAGGGGCCGACTTCACCCCTCCACTTT. The chain links TRBV27 to TRBJ1-6; D is perhaps TRBD1 (6 bases). The germline gives CDR1 MNHEY, CDR2 SMNVEV (reference sequence). There are 14 residues in the CDR3. Trimming pared 10 bases from V and 9 bases from J, leaving 19 bases between.

This clone was seen only a few times. CDR3 sequence: CSAISPVKLNEQFF. As DNA, the CDR3 is TGCAGCGCTATAAGCCCCGTTAAACTCAATGAGCAGTTCTTC. The rearrangement links TRBV29-1 to TRBJ2-1; D is ambiguous. From germline, CDR1 is SQVTM and CDR2 ANQGSEA. V was trimmed by 7 bases and J by 6 bases, leaving 19 bases between them. The CDR3 is 14 amino acids.

J is TRBJ2-5 and V is TRBV7-9, with D perhaps TRBD2 (5 bases). The V end lost 6 bases, the J end lost 1 base, and 12 bases lay between the germline ends. This CDR3 region has 14 residues. Per the germline V gene, CDR1 is SEHNR and CDR2 is FQNEAQ (reference sequence). The CDR3 DNA reads as TGTGCCAGCAGTCTAAGCCGGGGCCAAGAGACCCAGTACTTC. It yields the protein CASSLSRGQETQYF.

The chain joins TRBV5-6 to TRBJ1-1; D gene unclear. Germline-derived CDR1 and CDR2 are SGHDT and YYEEEE. Trimming cost V 2 bases and J 2 bases, with 13 bases left between them. The CDR3 extends over 15 amino acids. CDR3 region: CASSFDGSGNTEAFF. In DNA, the CDR3 is TGTGCCAGCAGCTTCGATGGGTCGGGAAACACTGAAGCTTTCTTT.

This clone was detected once. The V gene is TRBV5-1, the J gene TRBJ2-5; 7 bases agree with TRBD2. The CDR3 covers 13 residues. The germline V gene encodes CDR1 SGHRS and CDR2 YFSETQ. V shed 5 bases, J shed 3 bases, and the junction held 4 bases outside the gene matches. The CDR3 spells CASSIGLEETQYF. The CDR3 region has the DNA TGCGCCAGCAGTATCGGACTAGAAGAGACCCAGTACTTC. The entire variable domain, with the rest obtained from reference TRBV5-1 and TRBJ2-5, is as follows: KAGVTQTPRYLIKTRGQQVTLSCSPISGHRSVSWYQQTPGQGLQFLFEYFSETQRNKGNFPGRFSGRQFSNSRSEMNVSTLELGDSALYLCASSIGLEETQYFGPGTRLLVL.

The chain is built from TRBV19 and TRBJ2-1; 9 bases are shared with TRBD2. Trimming at V came to 4 bases and at J to 0 bases, leaving 4 bases not matched to a gene. The CDR3 has 16 residues. The V gene's germline CDR1 is LNHDA and CDR2 SQIVND (reference sequence). This chain's CDR3 is CASSTISGSSYNEQFF. CDR3 DNA sequence: TGTGCCAGTAGTACCATTAGCGGGAGCTCCTACAATGAGCAGTTCTTC.

V usage is TRBV28 and J usage is TRBJ1-4, with TRBD1 as a possible D gene (5 bases). V lost 3 bases and J 8 bases, leaving 10 bases between the germline ends. The CDR3 totals 13 residues. Germline V CDR1 and CDR2: MDHEN, SYDVKM. Here the CDR3 reads CASSLDQGEKLFF. The DNA of the CDR3 is TGTGCCAGCAGTTTGGATCAGGGCGAAAAACTGTTTTTT.

The V gene is TRBV7-9, the J gene TRBJ2-1; D is perhaps TRBD2 (5 bases). Trimming removed 4 bases from V and 9 bases from J, with 16 bases in between. Germline CDR1 is SEHNR and CDR2 is FQNEAQ (reference sequence). This CDR3 comprises 14 residues. The chain's CDR3 is CASSSLSFTSEQFF. The CDR3, as DNA: TGTGCCAGCAGCTCTCTTAGTTTTACTAGTGAGCAGTTCTTC.